This passage covers 18 T cell receptor beta chains from one sample sequenced in a study of T cells in Graves' hyperthyroidism and ophthalmopathy. Template material for amplifying TCR beta CDR3 regions consisted of RNA transcripts. HTBI primers were employed in a first-round RT-PCR of the TCR CDR3. A single record per CDR3 protein comes from TCRdb applying MiXCR to the multiplex PCR reads. The sample holds hundreds of thousands of distinct CDR3 sequences, roughly 15% seen once. The sample taken for sequencing was blood. These receptors originate from a woman aged 55 to 70 with Graves' ophthalmopathy.

V gene TRBV3-1 combines with J gene TRBJ2-1; tentative D call: TRBD1 (6 bases). The CDR3 consists of 17 residues. CDR1 is LGHDT and CDR2 is YNNKEL in the germline V gene (reference sequence). Trimming stripped 4 bases from V and 5 bases from J, with 21 bases between. CDR3 sequence: CASSPTAGLAGDNEQFF. In DNA, the CDR3 is TGTGCCAGCAGCCCGACGGCGGGCCTAGCAGGGGACAATGAGCAGTTCTTC.

This clonotype was picked up many times. This chain joins TRBV6-5 and TRBJ2-5, with 11 bases aligning to TRBD2. The CDR3 consists of 16 residues. Germline V gene sequence: CDR1 MNHEY, CDR2 SVGAGI. The trim removed 6 bases at V and 2 bases at J, leaving 8 bases unmatched. The CDR3 DNA follows: TGTGCCAGCAGCCGCAGGGGGACTAGCGGACAAGAGACCCAGTACTTC. Translating gives CASSRRGTSGQETQYF.

This clonotype was picked up many times. The CDR3 sequence is CSARVPGRAYNEQFF. The DNA for the CDR3 is TGCAGTGCTAGAGTACCGGGGAGAGCCTACAATGAGCAGTTCTTC. V and J are TRBV20-1 and TRBJ2-1; perhaps TRBD2 as D (5 bases). Deletions cut 1 base from V and 2 bases from J, with 12 bases between. This CDR3 is 15 amino acids long. The germline CDR1 and CDR2 sequences are DFQATT and SNEGSKA (reference sequence).

This clonotype was detected many times. The CDR3 bases are TGCGCCAGCAGCCAAGATAGGGTCAATGAGCAGTTCTTC. This encodes CASSQDRVNEQFF. The chain employs TRBV4-1 and TRBJ2-1; D is unresolved. V gave up 0 bases and J gave up 6 bases, with 6 bases separating them. The CDR3 sequence is 13 residues long. Germline CDR1 MGHRA, CDR2 YSYEKL.

The rearrangement links TRBV7-8 to TRBJ2-7, with TRBD1 identical over 11 bases. This CDR3 is 15 amino acids long. V dropped 5 bases and J dropped 2; count of bases not matched to a gene: 5. The germline CDR1 and CDR2 sequences are SGHVS and FQNEAQ. The CDR3 loop reads CASSAPGQGAYEQYF. Here the CDR3 DNA reads TGTGCCAGCAGCGCTCCGGGACAGGGGGCCTACGAGCAGTACTTC.

This clonotype was seen a few times. At one of its ends the junction is not consistent with the germline gene, which may arise from a read error. V and J are TRBV2 and TRBJ2-1; the match to TRBD2 covers 12 bases. CDR1 and CDR2 (germline): SNHLY, FYNNEI. This CDR3 contains 16 residues. Here the CDR3 DNA reads TGTGTCAGCAGCGTGACTAGCGGGGGCTCCTACAATGAGCAGTTCTTC. It is translated as CVSSVTSGGSYNEQFF.

This clonotype was recorded at least ten times. The chain uses TRBV20-1 and TRBJ1-4; D is uncertain. The CDR3 runs to 14 residues. CDR1 and CDR2 from the germline V gene are DFQATT and SNEGSKA (reference sequence). V dropped 0 bases and J dropped 8 bases, with 13 bases sitting between them. CDR3 nucleotides: TGCAGTGCTAGAGATGCCCGGGAGAGAGAAAAACTGTTTTTT. It yields the protein CSARDAREREKLFF.

A few counts support this clonotype. V gene TRBV5-1 combines with J gene TRBJ2-1; no definite D call. Germline CDR1 SGHRS, CDR2 YFSETQ. The CDR3 is made up of 13 amino acids. V lost 8 bases and J lost 9, with 18 bases in between. For the CDR3, the DNA is TGCGCCAGTAGAGAAGCTAGTATGAGTGAGCAGTTCTTC. Its protein is CASREASMSEQFF. Supplemented by reference TRBV5-1 and TRBJ2-1, the full variable domain reads KAGVTQTPRYLIKTRGQQVTLSCSPISGHRSVSWYQQTPGQGLQFLFEYFSETQRNKGNFPGRFSGRQFSNSRSEMNVSTLELGDSALYLCASREASMSEQFFGPGTRLTVL.

The sample holds many counts of this clonotype. The J gene is TRBJ2-4, the V gene TRBV2, with TRBD1 identical over 7 bases. J lost 9 bases, V lost 6 bases, and 5 bases had no gene match. Germline CDR1 reads SNHLY; CDR2 reads FYNNEI. The CDR3 length is 12 residues. The CDR3 DNA sequence: TGTGCCAGCAGAACAGGGGCGGGCATTCAGTACTTC. It encodes CASRTGAGIQYF. Looking up the rest from reference TRBV2 and TRBJ2-4 gives the full variable domain: EPEVTQTPSHQVTQMGQEVILRCVPISNHLYFYWYRQILGQKVEFLVSFYNNEISEKSEIFDDQFSVERPDGSNFTLKIRSTKLEDSAMYFCASRTGAGIQYFGAGTRLSVL.

This clonotype was counted between two and nine times. V and J are TRBV5-1 and TRBJ2-7; 9 positions match TRBD2. Per germline, CDR1 SGHRS and CDR2 YFSETQ. Trimming cost V 4 bases and J 7 bases; bases outside gene matches: 9. This CDR3 is built from 14 residues. The CDR3 reads CASSRGVSGGEQYF. CDR3 nucleotide sequence: TGCGCCAGCAGCAGGGGGGTTAGCGGGGGAGAGCAGTACTTC.

This clonotype was seen ten or more times. This sequence joins TRBV6-1 and TRBJ2-1, with 7 bases matching TRBD1. The germline V gene has CDR1 MNHNS and CDR2 SASEGT. This CDR3 contains 15 residues. The V and J ends lost 6 bases and 2 bases, in that order; junction bases with no gene match: 7. DNA for the CDR3: TGTGCCAGCAGACAGGGGCGCGGCCCCTACAATGAGCAGTTCTTC. Protein: CASRQGRGPYNEQFF.

The sample holds one count of this clonotype. The V and J genes are TRBV4-1 and TRBJ2-5; D is uncertain. From germline, CDR1 is MGHRA and CDR2 YSYEKL. The CDR3 runs 13 residues. Trimming took 4 bases from V and 5 from J, leaving 11 bases between them. The CDR3 bases are TGCGCCAGCAGCCGTCTCCGTGGGGAGACCCAGTACTTC. Protein sequence: CASSRLRGETQYF.

This clonotype was seen repeatedly, ten times or more. The chain carries TRBV6-1 and TRBJ2-1; 10 nucleotides agree with TRBD2. Germline trimming cut 4 bases from V and 3 bases from J; bases unmatched to any gene: 9. Germline V gene lookup returns CDR1 MNHNS and CDR2 SASEGT. The CDR3 spans 17 residues. The CDR3 region is CASSASSLAGYYNEQFF. In DNA, the CDR3 is TGTGCCAGCAGTGCTTCCTCACTAGCGGGGTACTACAATGAGCAGTTCTTC.

The CDR3 DNA reads TGTGCCAGCAGCCCGGGACTAGCGGGAGTCTTCCAAGAGACCCAGTACTTC. It specifies CASSPGLAGVFQETQYF. V is TRBV7-6 and J is TRBJ2-5; TRBD2 matches at 14 bases. The CDR3 is 17 residues long. V shed 5 bases, J shed 1 base, and the junction held 6 bases outside the gene matches. Looked up from germline, CDR1 is SGHVS and CDR2 is FNYEAQ.

The sample holds many counts of this clonotype. The rearrangement joins TRBV29-1 to TRBJ1-1, with D tentatively TRBD1 (5 bases). CDR3 length: 14 residues. Trimming removed 3 bases at V and 2 bases at J, with 13 bases between. CDR1 is SQVTM, CDR2 ANQGSEA, per germline. The CDR3 DNA follows: TGCAGCGTTGAGGGTCGTCAGGGAAACACTGAAGCTTTCTTT. This codes for CSVEGRQGNTEAFF.

The J gene is TRBJ1-4, the V gene TRBV20-1; 8 bases line up with TRBD1. The CDR3 has 14 amino acids. Losses at the gene ends were 3 bases for V and 5 bases for J; bases not matched to a gene: 5. Germline V CDR1 and CDR2: DFQATT, SNEGSKA (reference sequence). In DNA form, the CDR3 reads TGCAGTGCTAGGCTACAGGGGGTGAATGAAAAACTGTTTTTT. It codes for CSARLQGVNEKLFF.

The J gene is TRBJ1-5, the V gene TRBV20-1, with a possible D match to TRBD1 (5 bases). Per germline, CDR1 DFQATT and CDR2 SNEGSKA (reference sequence). Trimming left V 1 base short and J 6 bases short, with 10 bases between. This CDR3 spans 13 amino acids. The CDR3 loop is CSARGRAGQPQHF. DNA for the CDR3: TGCAGTGCTAGAGGCAGGGCGGGTCAGCCCCAGCATTTT.

Concerning this clonotype itself: A clone one base away is much larger, so this may be a read error. The rearrangement joins TRBV7-9 to TRBJ2-1; no reliable D call. The DNA end is more similar to TRBJ2-7, so the J call may be wrong. CDR3 length: 14 residues. Per germline, CDR1 SEHNR and CDR2 FQNEAQ (reference sequence). The CDR3 protein is CASSLVAPYNEQYF. CDR3 in DNA: TGTGCCAGCAGCTTAGTAGCCCCATACAATGAGCAGTACTTC.